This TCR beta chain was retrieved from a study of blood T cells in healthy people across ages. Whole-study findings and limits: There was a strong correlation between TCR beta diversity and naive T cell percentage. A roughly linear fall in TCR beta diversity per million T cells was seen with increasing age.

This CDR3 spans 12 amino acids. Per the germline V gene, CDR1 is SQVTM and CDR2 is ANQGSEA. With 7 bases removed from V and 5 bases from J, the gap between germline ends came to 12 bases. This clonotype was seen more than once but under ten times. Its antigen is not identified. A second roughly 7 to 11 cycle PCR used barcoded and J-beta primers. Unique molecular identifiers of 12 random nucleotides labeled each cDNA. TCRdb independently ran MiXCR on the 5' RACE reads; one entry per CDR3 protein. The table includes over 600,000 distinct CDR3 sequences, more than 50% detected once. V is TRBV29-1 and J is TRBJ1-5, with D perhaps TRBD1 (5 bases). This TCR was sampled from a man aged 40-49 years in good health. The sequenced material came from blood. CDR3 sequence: CSAGRGDQPQHF. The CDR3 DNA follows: TGCAGCGCCGGGAGGGGCGATCAGCCCCAGCATTTT.